This T cell receptor (beta chain) was obtained from a study of blood T cell repertoires in COVID-19 (dated by TCRdb to between 2020 and 2021). Background on the whole study: Samples from collaborators originated in the United States, Italy and Spain and spanned both the acute and convalescent phases of COVID-19. HLA class I and class II types, where available, came from metadata supplied by the sample provider rather than from assay-based typing. A freely available public database, intended as a resource for researchers studying the immune response to SARS-CoV-2, is where the repertoires were released. The dataset comprised deeply sampled blood TCRbeta repertoires from subjects exposed to, actively infected with, or recovered from COVID-19. The prospective study material was composed of cDNA or gDNA derived from T cells, B-cell-depleted T cells, or PBMCs. A de-identified subject ID, COVID-19 status, age in years and sex were almost always included in the sample metadata. The samples were drawn from two sources: the first 160 participants of the ongoing ImmuneRACE study, and 950 to 1,500 subjects contributed by 6 global collaborators. On the study overall, not on this receptor specifically: The amount of clinical and demographic metadata varied by source and participant and was provided uncurated.

Participants in the prospective study were aged about 18 to 95 years, lived in over 20 United States geographic areas, and enrolled through a virtual design. To assign participants to cohorts, the prospective study relied on clinical history that participants themselves reported in a screening survey and a study questionnaire. In the prospective study, whole blood, serum and a nasopharyngeal or oropharyngeal swab were collected from each participant by mobile phlebotomists. Prospective study participants could optionally give additional blood draws and questionnaires over an approximately 2-month period. Before DNA extraction, blood samples from the prospective study were shipped at room temperature or frozen. CDR1 and CDR2 are read off the germline V gene as MGHRA and YSYEKL. After removal of 4 bases from V and 3 bases from J, the junction retains 3 bases not matched to a gene. Reading from cysteine to phenylalanine, the CDR3 counts 14 amino acids. Kept here is only the CDR3 DNA, which spans 42 bases and is read in frame from base 1.

Of note for this clone: Its antigen is unknown. Base qualities are not at hand, and no much larger clone is one base apart.

TCRbeta CDR3 regions were amplified from genomic DNA using the immunoSEQ Assay, a bias-controlled multiplex PCR. The authors processed their data as follows. Within the assay, amplification of reference gene primers was used to estimate how many nucleated cells each sample contained. To quantify the absolute abundance of each unique TCRbeta CDR3 rearrangement, sequence reads were collapsed and filtered. Productive Simpson clonality was computed per sample as the square root of Simpson's diversity index over productive rearrangements. What TCRdb holds here is the immuneACCESS table cut down to in-frame rearrangements. Part of the clones is not present; checked against another copy, under half of the missing clones reflect an unresolved V gene, and the others are unexplained. V, J and clone size are taken as reported in that table, and D and trimming were inferred from the DNA itself. For this sample the table gives 400,000 to 550,000 clones, of which roughly 87% were detected only once. The ten largest clonotypes hold about 2.1% of the sample.

The V and J segments used are TRBV4-1 and TRBJ2-7, with 10 bases in between that match TRBD1. This receptor was identified in a woman aged 18-35 years with acute COVID-19. Sequenced sample: PBMCs or T cells enriched from blood (not recorded which). The CDR3 protein is CASSLRDRGYEQYF. The DNA is as follows: TGCGCCAGCAGCCTACGGGACAGGGGCTACGAGCAGTACTTC.